These 21 T cell receptor beta chains originate from one sample sequenced in a study of blood T cell repertoires in COVID-19. Sequencing used immunoSEQ multiplex PCR; TCRdb keeps in-frame clones, though not all of them. The data show about 250,000 clones, approximately 86% seen once. Source material: peripheral blood. The source of these receptors is an older woman who had recovered from COVID-19.

The gene calls are TRBV5-1 and TRBJ2-2, with 7 nucleotides matching TRBD1. This CDR3 comprises 17 residues. The J segment lost 5 bases and the V segment lost 0 bases, leaving 10 bases of the junction unmatched. Germline loops: CDR1 SGHRS, CDR2 YFSETQ. The CDR3: CASSLDPGQPMTGELFF. The CDR3 DNA reads as TGCGCCAGCAGCTTGGATCCGGGACAGCCTATGACCGGGGAGCTGTTTTTT.

The table lists this clone with a count of one. The chain carries TRBV5-1 and TRBJ2-7, with 7 bases aligning to TRBD2. This CDR3 comprises 13 residues. The germline V gene encodes CDR1 SGHRS and CDR2 YFSETQ. V shed 0 bases and J 5 bases; nucleotides not matched to a gene: 2. The CDR3 DNA reads as TGCGCCAGCAGCTTGGGGGGAGGGGACGAGCAGTACTTC. As protein: CASSLGGGDEQYF.

V is TRBV7-9 and J is TRBJ2-7, with 9 bases that match TRBD1. V lost 1 base to trimming and J lost 5 bases; unmatched junction nucleotides: 6. Germline-derived CDR1 and CDR2 are SEHNR and FQNEAQ (reference sequence). The CDR3 covers 15 residues. In DNA form, the CDR3 reads TGTGCCAGCAGCTTAGGACAGGGGGTCGTCCACGAGCAGTACTTC. Its translation: CASSLGQGVVHEQYF.

In the case of this clone: This CDR3 is also generated by other DNA sequences in the sample. The chain employs TRBV7-2 and TRBJ2-1; 8 bases are a match to TRBD2. This CDR3 spans 17 amino acids. Germline values: CDR1 SGHTA, CDR2 FQGNSA. Trimming at V came to 0 bases and at J to 4 bases, leaving 8 bases not matched to a gene. This CDR3 reads CASSLAPRGVGYNEQFF. DNA of the CDR3: TGTGCCAGCAGCTTAGCTCCGCGGGGGGTCGGATACAATGAGCAGTTCTTC. The full variable domain, completed using reference TRBV7-2 and TRBJ2-1, is GAGVSQSPSNKVTEKGKDVELRCDPISGHTALYWYRQSLGQGLEFLIYFQGNSAPDKSGLPSDRFSAERTGGSVSTLTIQRTQQEDSAVYLCASSLAPRGVGYNEQFFGPGTRLTVL.

The V gene is TRBV19, the J gene TRBJ1-5; D ambiguous. The germline V gene has CDR1 LNHDA and CDR2 SQIVND (reference sequence). V shed 6 bases and J shed 0 bases, with 12 bases lying between them. This CDR3 region has 15 residues. The CDR3 DNA follows: TGTGCCAGTAGAAAGTGGGAGGATAGCAATCAGCCCCAGCATTTT. This gives the protein CASRKWEDSNQPQHF.

This clone was found once. The J gene is TRBJ2-1, the V gene TRBV19, with TRBD2 as a possible D gene (6 bases). Germline CDR1 reads LNHDA; CDR2 reads SQIVND (reference sequence). CDR3 length: 16 residues. V was shortened by 0 bases and J by 2 bases, with 11 bases between the two germline ends. For the CDR3, the DNA is TGTGCCAGTAGTATAGACGGGAGAAGTACCTACAATGAGCAGTTCTTC. Translation: CASSIDGRSTYNEQFF.

The chain employs TRBV3-1 (or the pseudogene TRBV3-2) and TRBJ2-1; no clear D. Germline CDR1 LGHDT, CDR2 YNNKEL (reference sequence). This CDR3 spans 16 amino acids. Trimming shortened V by 4 bases and J by 2 bases, and 15 bases separated the two germline ends. The CDR3 DNA follows: TGTGCCAGCAGCCGCCGCGGAGAGATCGCCTACAATGAGCAGTTCTTC. This translates into CASSRRGEIAYNEQFF.

This sequence joins TRBV19 and TRBJ1-5; 12 bases are a match to TRBD1. The junction had 5 bases not matched to a gene; V was cut back by 5 bases and J by 0 bases. The CDR3 is 17 residues long. In germline, CDR1 is LNHDA, CDR2 SQIVND (reference sequence). The CDR3 sequence is CASSPGQGAYSNQPQHF. The DNA for the CDR3 is TGTGCCAGTAGTCCGGGACAGGGGGCATATAGCAATCAGCCCCAGCATTTT.

The V gene is TRBV9, the J gene TRBJ2-1; 8 nucleotides match TRBD2. From germline, CDR1 is SGDLS and CDR2 YYNGEE. V lost 3 bases and J lost 8; bases outside the gene matches: 10. The CDR3 is 15 amino acids. The CDR3 sequence is CASSETTSDLHEQFF. The CDR3 DNA reads as TGTGCCAGCAGCGAAACGACTAGCGATCTCCATGAGCAGTTCTTC.

The CDR3 protein is CASSELTGQFF. The CDR3 bases are TGTGCCAGCAGTGAATTAACAGGGCAGTTCTTC. The gene calls are TRBV25-1 and TRBJ2-1; TRBD1 might be the D (5 bases). V lost 1 base, J lost 12 bases, and 7 bases lay in between. Germline CDR1 and CDR2: MGHDK and SYGVNS. CDR3 size: 11 residues. The whole variable domain, remainder taken from reference TRBV25-1 and TRBJ2-1, is EADIYQTPRYLVIGTGKKITLECSQTMGHDKMYWYQQDPGMELHLIHYSYGVNSTEKGDLSSESTVSRIRTEHFPLTLESARPSHTSQYLCASSELTGQFFGPGTRLTVL.

The CDR3 nucleotides are TGTGCCAGCAGCTTACTTGCACGACAGGGGGCGAATAGCAATCAGCCCCAGCATTTT. This translates into CASSLLARQGANSNQPQHF. The chain is built from TRBV7-6 and TRBJ1-5; 10 bases are shared with TRBD1. The CDR3 loop spans 19 amino acids. Germline assignment: CDR1 SGHVS and CDR2 FNYEAQ. V lost 2 bases, J lost 0 bases, and 10 bases stayed unmatched.

This chain joins TRBV7-2 and TRBJ1-5; D not certain. The CDR3 sequence is 15 residues long. V was pared by 5 bases and J by 6 bases, with 17 bases between. CDR1 and CDR2 (germline): SGHTA, FQGNSA. In nucleotides, the CDR3 is TGTGCCAGCAGCCCCTCTGGTGAGGGAATTCAGCCCCAGCATTTT. This translates into CASSPSGEGIQPQHF.

The rearrangement joins TRBV5-1 to TRBJ1-2; D unresolved. Trimming took 4 bases from V and 8 from J, leaving 27 bases between them. The germline gives CDR1 SGHRS, CDR2 YFSETQ. This CDR3 region has 17 residues. The CDR3 DNA follows: TGCGCCAGCAGCCAAATCTACGAAAGTAGAACAGATTCCGGCTACACCTTC. It yields the protein CASSQIYESRTDSGYTF.

The chain has TRBV7-9 and TRBJ1-3; D possibly corresponds to TRBD1 (6 bases). Germline V lookup: CDR1 SEHNR, CDR2 FQNEAQ (reference sequence). The CDR3 contains 13 residues. CDR3 loop: CANDRISGNTIYF. The CDR3 bases are TGTGCTAATGACAGGATTTCTGGAAACACCATATATTTT.

CDR3 protein: CASSSRTQYF. CDR3 sequence (DNA): TGTGCCAGCAGCTCGAGGACCCAGTACTTC. The V call is TRBV3-1 (or the pseudogene TRBV3-2), the J call TRBJ2-5, with no clear D. The CDR3 extends over 10 amino acids. V lost 5 bases and J lost 7, with 5 bases in between. Germline CDR1 is LGHDT and CDR2 is YNNKEL (reference sequence).

The chain couples TRBV9 to TRBJ1-4; 9 bases fit TRBD1. J lost 7 bases, V lost 4 bases, and 8 bases had no gene match. The CDR3 consists of 15 residues. Germline-derived CDR1 and CDR2 are SGDLS and YYNGEE. The CDR3 nucleotides are TGTGCCAGCAGCCCCCCCGGGACAGGGAGTGAAAAACTGTTTTTT. Translation: CASSPPGTGSEKLFF.

CDR3 loop: CASSLTGVPSAEAFF. CDR3 bases: TGTGCCAGCAGCTTAACAGGGGTCCCGAGCGCTGAAGCTTTCTTT. The rearrangement joins TRBV11-1 to TRBJ1-1; TRBD1 agrees at 7 bases. CDR3 length: 15 amino acids. Germline CDR1 is SGHAT and CDR2 is FQDESV (reference sequence). Unmatched junction bases numbered 9, after V lost 2 bases and J lost 6 bases. Full variable domain (rest looked up from reference TRBV11-1 and TRBJ1-1): EAEVAQSPRYKITEKSQAVAFWCDPISGHATLYWYRQILGQGPELLVQFQDESVVDDSQLPKDRFSAERLKGVDSTLKIQPAELGDSAMYLCASSLTGVPSAEAFFGQGTRLTVV.

This chain uses TRBV28 with TRBJ1-1, with D possibly being TRBD1 (5 bases). Germline V gene sequence: CDR1 MDHEN, CDR2 SYDVKM. This CDR3 is 11 amino acids long. V was cut by 4 bases and J by 11 bases, with 11 bases left in between. DNA of the CDR3: TGTGCCAGCAGTTCGGACAAGGGGGCTTTCTTT. Encoded protein: CASSSDKGAFF. Complete variable domain (other parts from reference TRBV28 and TRBJ1-1): DVKVTQSSRYLVKRTGEKVFLECVQDMDHENMFWYRQDPGLGLRLIYFSYDVKMKEKGDIPEGYSVSREKKERFSLILESASTNQTSMYLCASSSDKGAFFGQGTRLTVV.

This clone was detected a few times. The V and J genes are TRBV28 and TRBJ1-4; the match to TRBD1 covers 8 bases. The V and J ends lost 5 bases and 6 bases, in that order; junction bases with no gene match: 11. The germline V gene has CDR1 MDHEN and CDR2 SYDVKM. The CDR3 sequence is 16 residues long. The CDR3: CASSPFGQGAYEKLFF. The CDR3 DNA reads as TGTGCCAGCAGTCCCTTTGGACAGGGAGCTTATGAAAAACTGTTTTTT.

The rearrangement links TRBV5-6 to TRBJ2-7; TRBD1 is a possible D gene (6 bases). This CDR3 region has 14 residues. Germline lookup yields CDR1 SGHDT and CDR2 YYEEEE. V was clipped by 4 bases and J by 5 bases, with 16 bases between them. In nucleotides, the CDR3 is TGTGCCAGCAGCCTCGACAGGCCGGGGAACGAGCAGTACTTC. As protein: CASSLDRPGNEQYF.

This clone was seen once. The J gene is TRBJ2-5, the V gene TRBV4-1; 9 nucleotides agree with TRBD1. CDR1 and CDR2 from the germline V gene are MGHRA and YSYEKL. The CDR3 runs 16 residues. V lost 4 bases and J lost 1; bases outside the gene matches: 7. CDR3 amino acids: CASSPGQGSFQETQYF. The CDR3 DNA follows: TGCGCCAGCAGCCCTGGACAGGGGAGCTTCCAAGAGACCCAGTACTTC.